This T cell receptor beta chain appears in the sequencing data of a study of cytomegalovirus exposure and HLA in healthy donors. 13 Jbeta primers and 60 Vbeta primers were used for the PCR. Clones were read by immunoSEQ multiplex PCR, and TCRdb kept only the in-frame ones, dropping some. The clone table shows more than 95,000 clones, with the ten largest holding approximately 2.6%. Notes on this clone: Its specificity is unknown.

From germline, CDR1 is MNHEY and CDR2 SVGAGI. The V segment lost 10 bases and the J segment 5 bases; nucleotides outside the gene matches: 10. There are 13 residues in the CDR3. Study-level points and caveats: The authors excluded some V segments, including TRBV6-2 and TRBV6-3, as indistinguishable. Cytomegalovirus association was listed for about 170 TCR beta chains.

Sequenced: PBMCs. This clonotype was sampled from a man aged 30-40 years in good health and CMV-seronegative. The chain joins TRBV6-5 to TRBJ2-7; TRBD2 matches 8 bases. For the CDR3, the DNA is TGTGCCACCGGGAGGGGGGGCGGACACGAGCAGTACTTC. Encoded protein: CATGRGGGHEQYF.